This TCR beta chain derives from a study of T cells in Graves' hyperthyroidism and ophthalmopathy. General study findings and limits: Most thyroid-expanded clonotypes above 0.001 were also found in blood. The authors' 13 V-J model separated ophthalmopathy from stable hyperthyroidism.

Trimming stripped 6 bases from V and 6 bases from J, with 14 bases between. The CDR3 runs to 13 residues. Germline V CDR1 and CDR2: MNHEY, SMNVEV (reference sequence). Comments on this clonotype: Its antigen is unidentified.

Template material for amplifying TCR beta CDR3 regions consisted of RNA transcripts. RT-PCR in the first round (using the HTBI primer set) targeted the TCR CDR3. From the multiplex PCR reads, TCRdb called clonotypes with MiXCR, one entry per CDR3 protein. The sample holds more than 300,000 distinct CDR3 sequences; about 18% are singletons and the top ten take 40%. Input material: blood. This chain links TRBV27 with TRBJ1-2; a weak D match, TRBD1 (5 bases). This sequence was found in a young man with Graves' ophthalmopathy. The CDR3 region is CASRTWGRDGYTF. CDR3 bases: TGTGCCAGCAGGACCTGGGGCCGGGATGGCTACACCTTC.